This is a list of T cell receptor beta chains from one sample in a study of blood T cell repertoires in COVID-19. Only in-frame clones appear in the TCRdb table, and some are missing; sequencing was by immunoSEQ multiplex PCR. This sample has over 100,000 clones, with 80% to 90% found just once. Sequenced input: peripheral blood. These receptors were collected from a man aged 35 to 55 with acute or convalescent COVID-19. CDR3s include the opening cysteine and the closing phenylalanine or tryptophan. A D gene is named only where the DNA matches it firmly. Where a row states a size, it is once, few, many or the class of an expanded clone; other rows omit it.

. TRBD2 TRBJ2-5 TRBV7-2 CASSLSGSGETQYF TGTGCCAGCAGCCTCAGCGGGAGTGGGGAGACCCAGTACTTC
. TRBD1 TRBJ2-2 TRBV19 CASSQTGGKGWELFF TGTGCCAGTAGTCAAACAGGGGGCAAGGGATGGGAGCTGTTTTTT
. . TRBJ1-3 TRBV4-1 CASSQDDRNTIYF TGCGCCAGCAGCCAAGACGACAGGAACACCATATATTTT
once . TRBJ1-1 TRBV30 CAWSLLVTAGEAFF TGTGCCTGGAGTTTACTCGTGACAGCGGGGGAAGCTTTCTTT
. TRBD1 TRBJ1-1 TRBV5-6 CASSPDRVNTEAFF TGTGCCAGCAGCCCGGACAGGGTAAACACTGAAGCTTTCTTT
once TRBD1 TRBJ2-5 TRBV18 CASSSATGGRETQYF TGTGCCAGCTCATCAGCTACAGGGGGCAGAGAGACCCAGTACTTC
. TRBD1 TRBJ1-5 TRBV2 CASSDQGGSQPQHF TGTGCCAGCAGTGACCAGGGGGGAAGTCAGCCCCAGCATTTT
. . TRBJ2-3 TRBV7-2 CASSAASTDTQYF TGTGCCAGCAGCGCCGCGAGCACAGATACGCAGTATTTT
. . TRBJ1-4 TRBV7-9 CASSLPTARKLFF TGTGCCAGCAGCCTCCCGACAGCCCGAAAACTGTTTTTT
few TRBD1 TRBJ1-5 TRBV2 CASNRDSRNQPQHF TGTGCCAGCAATCGGGACAGCCGCAATCAGCCCCAGCATTTT
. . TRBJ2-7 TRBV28 CASRLGGQNEQYF TGTGCCAGCAGGCTGGGAGGACAAAACGAGCAGTACTTC
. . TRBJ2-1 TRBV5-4 CASSSQGSYNEQFF TGTGCCAGCAGCTCCCAGGGCTCCTACAATGAGCAGTTCTTC
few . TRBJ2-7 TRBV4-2 CASSQFRDISYEQYF TGTGCCAGCAGCCAGTTCCGGGACATATCCTACGAGCAGTACTTC
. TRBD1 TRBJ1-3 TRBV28 CASSEGGEYTIYF TGTGCCAGCAGTGAAGGGGGCGAGTACACCATATATTTT
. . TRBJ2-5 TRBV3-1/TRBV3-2 CASSPTSLPTQYF TGTGCCAGCAGCCCGACTAGTCTGCCGACCCAGTACTTC
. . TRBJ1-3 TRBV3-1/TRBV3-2 CASSRTGAGNTIYF TGTGCCAGCAGCCGAACGGGGGCTGGAAACACCATATATTTT
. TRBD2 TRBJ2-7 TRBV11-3 CASSSAGGVAGAGEQYF TGTGCCAGCAGCTCCGCCGGAGGGGTAGCGGGAGCGGGAGAGCAGTACTTC
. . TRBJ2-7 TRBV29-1 CSVEDRTGYEQYF TGCAGCGTTGAAGATCGGACTGGCTACGAGCAGTACTTC
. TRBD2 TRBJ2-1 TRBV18 CASSPSNVAGGANEQFF TGTGCCAGCTCACCAAGCAATGTAGCGGGAGGGGCCAATGAGCAGTTCTTC
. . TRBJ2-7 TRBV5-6 CASSSGSAYEQYF TGTGCCAGCAGCTCGGGGTCGGCTTACGAGCAGTACTTC
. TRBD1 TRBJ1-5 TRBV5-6 CASSLGGQWGNQPQHF TGTGCCAGCAGCTTGGGGGGACAGTGGGGCAATCAGCCCCAGCATTTT
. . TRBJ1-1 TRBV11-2 CASSLSGYMNTEAFF TGTGCCAGCAGCTTATCGGGATATATGAACACTGAAGCTTTCTTT
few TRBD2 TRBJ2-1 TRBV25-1 CASSELREGRNEQFF TGTGCCAGCAGTGAATTGCGGGAGGGTCGGAATGAGCAGTTCTTC
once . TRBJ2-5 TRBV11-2 CASSLDQSTQYF TGTGCCAGCAGCTTAGATCAATCGACCCAGTACTTC
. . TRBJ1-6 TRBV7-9 CASSPRTGNSPLHF TGTGCCAGCAGCCCTCGAACAGGGAATTCACCCCTCCACTTT
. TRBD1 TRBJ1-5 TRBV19 CASSISATGGFQPQHF TGTGCCAGTAGTATTTCTGCGACAGGGGGTTTTCAGCCCCAGCATTTT
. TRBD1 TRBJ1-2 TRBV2 CATRRTGGVSGYTF TGTGCCACCCGCCGGACAGGGGGCGTTAGTGGCTACACCTTC
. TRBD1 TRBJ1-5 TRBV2 CASSERGLSNQPQHF TGTGCCAGCAGTGAAAGGGGGCTAAGCAATCAGCCCCAGCATTTT
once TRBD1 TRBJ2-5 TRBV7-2 CASSFSGQSQETQYF TGTGCCAGCAGCTTCTCGGGACAGAGCCAAGAGACCCAGTACTTC
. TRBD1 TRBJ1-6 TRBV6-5 CASSPTGGYNSPLHF TGTGCCAGCAGTCCGACAGGGGGCTACAATTCACCCCTCCACTTT
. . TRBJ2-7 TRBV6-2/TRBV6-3 CASTPLGAGGLEQYF TGTGCCAGCACCCCCCTTGGAGCGGGTGGGTTAGAGCAGTACTTC